This T cell receptor (beta chain) was sequenced during a study of cytomegalovirus exposure and HLA in healthy donors. Regarding the study as a whole: In a later analysis, at a false discovery rate of 0.05, roughly 16,000 TCR beta sequences matched HLA alleles. Reported results showed that the classifier diagnosed cytomegalovirus status with high specificity and sensitivity. Serostatus for CMV was the only available immune exposure information.

These donors counted as nominally healthy when sampled, but unrecorded immune exposures were likely. The CDR3 totals 16 residues. CDR1 and CDR2 (germline): SGHRS, YFSETQ. The V end lost 2 bases, the J end lost 2 bases, and 17 bases lay between the germline ends. Comments on this clone: Antigen specificity is unknown.

This PCR relied on a set of 60 Vbeta primers and 13 Jbeta primers. Assay used: immunoSEQ multiplex PCR; TCRdb lists only in-frame clones, some missing. The sample yields under 90,000 clones, 75% seen once. The chain uses TRBV5-1 and TRBJ2-7, with D possibly matching TRBD1 (5 bases). The sequenced sample consisted of PBMCs. The sequence was collected from a man in his forties in good health and CMV-seronegative. The DNA for the CDR3 is TGCGCCAGCAGCTTCGTTGACAGCACCTTGACCTACGAGCAGTACTTC. Its translation: CASSFVDSTLTYEQYF. Filled out from reference TRBV5-1 and TRBJ2-7, the complete variable domain reads KAGVTQTPRYLIKTRGQQVTLSCSPISGHRSVSWYQQTPGQGLQFLFEYFSETQRNKGNFPGRFSGRQFSNSRSEMNVSTLELGDSALYLCASSFVDSTLTYEQYFGPGTRLTVT.